Included here is one T cell receptor beta chain sequence, with context. Its antigen is still unknown. Germline V lookup: CDR1 SGHTA, CDR2 FQGNSA. The V and J ends lost 2 bases and 7 bases, in that order; junction bases with no gene match: 10. The CDR3 loop spans 16 amino acids. Assay: immunoSEQ multiplex PCR; the TCRdb copy retains only in-frame clones and omits some. The data show approximately 70,000 clones, about 85% seen once. This entry comes from a study of lymphopenia after photon versus proton radiotherapy. Study-level findings and limits: Oligoclonal CD8+ Temra expansion after nadir drove photon patients' diversity drop. Relative stability marked proton patients; photon patients lost diversity and naive cells. In patients who died, overall survival fell as post-nadir TCR diversity dropped more.

The receptor was isolated from a man older than 75 with esophageal cancer. This chain links TRBV7-2 with TRBJ1-4, with 7 bases identical to TRBD1. Sequencing used peripheral blood, obtained from a patient treated with proton-based radiotherapy. CDR3 nucleotide sequence: TGTGCCAGCAGCTTACGGCAGGGGGGGTTGTTTGAAAAACTGTTTTTT. This encodes CASSLRQGGLFEKLFF.